These T cell receptor beta chains were read from a single sample in a study of control samples from healthy donors and cancer patients. Sequenced by immunoSEQ multiplex PCR; TCRdb stores in-frame clones only, minus some. The repertoire table contains some 180,000 clones. Input material: blood. The receptors derive from a woman in her twenties or thirties in good health. The CDR3 runs from the conserved cysteine through the conserved F or W. Each record gives: D gene, V gene, J gene, CDR3 DNA, CDR3 protein. D genes are given only for firm matches.

TRBD2	TRBV5-6	TRBJ2-7	TGTGCCAGCAGCTTGGAGGAGCGGGGGGGCAAGCAGTACTTC	CASSLEERGGKQYF
NA	TRBV4-1	TRBJ2-7	TGCGCCAGCAGCCTCGGCCCACTAGCTCCCGAGCAGTACTTC	CASSLGPLAPEQYF
TRBD2	TRBV19	TRBJ2-2	TGTGCCAGTAGTACGGGACTAGCGGGGTACACCGGGGAGCTGTTTTTT	CASSTGLAGYTGELFF
NA	TRBV2	TRBJ1-5	TGTGCCAGCAGTGAACAGGGGTTTCAGCCCCAGCATTTT	CASSEQGFQPQHF
TRBD2	TRBV3-1/TRBV3-2	TRBJ2-7	TGTGCCAGCAGCCGGAAAGCGGGGAAGGCAGTCGAGCAGTACTTC	CASSRKAGKAVEQYF
TRBD1	TRBV6-5	TRBJ1-1	TGTGCCAGCAGGATTCTAGACAGGGAGAACACTGAAGCTTTCTTT	CASRILDRENTEAFF
TRBD2	TRBV5-4	TRBJ2-2	TGTGCCAGCAGCTTGGACGGGGGGGTCGTTGTCGGGGAGCTGTTTTTT	CASSLDGGVVVGELFF
NA	TRBV7-8	TRBJ1-1	TGTGCCAGCAGCCGTCGGCGGACGGTGAACACTGAAGCTTTCTTT	CASSRRRTVNTEAFF
NA	TRBV11-2	TRBJ1-1	TGTGCCAGCAGCTTAGTCCCCGGGGCAGGGTCGGGCACTGAAGCTTTCTTT	CASSLVPGAGSGTEAFF
TRBD1	TRBV7-8	TRBJ1-4	TGTGCCAGCAGCCATCTCCCGGGACAGGGGGCCTCGGGGGGAAAACTGTTTTTT	CASSHLPGQGASGGKLFF
TRBD1	TRBV6-5	TRBJ2-7	TGTGCCAGCAGTTACTCGGGGACAGCCTACGAGCAGTACTTC	CASSYSGTAYEQYF
NA	TRBV18	TRBJ2-6	TGTGCCAGCTCACCAAAGGCAGCACTGGGGTCTGGGGCCAACGTCCTGACTTTC	CASSPKAALGSGANVLTF
TRBD1	TRBV28	TRBJ1-2	TGTGCCAGCAGTTTAGAGGGGGCGGATGGCTACACCTTC	CASSLEGADGYTF
TRBD1	TRBV5-1	TRBJ2-1	TGCGCCAGCAGCTTTAATGCCCGGGACAGGGGCTACAATGAGCAGTTCTTC	CASSFNARDRGYNEQFF
NA	TRBV20-1	TRBJ2-1	TGCAGTGGCCATTACAATGAGCAGTTCTTC	CSGHYNEQFF
TRBD1	TRBV5-8	TRBJ1-2	TGTGCCAGCAGCTCGGACAGGGCTACGAGTGGCTACACCTTC	CASSSDRATSGYTF
NA	TRBV5-1	TRBJ1-2	TGCGCCAGCAGCTTAGTAGCAGGGGCGCGAAACTATGGCTACACCTTC	CASSLVAGARNYGYTF
TRBD1	TRBV4-1	TRBJ2-7	TGCGCCAGCAGCCTCTTACCCGGGACAGGGAATAAGCAGTACTTC	CASSLLPGTGNKQYF
NA	TRBV5-1	TRBJ2-1	TGCGCCAGCAGCTTGGGAGAGAATGAGCAGTTCTTC	CASSLGENEQFF
NA	TRBV19	TRBJ1-2	TGTGCCAGTAGTCTAAGCTGGGGCCGCGATAACTATGGCTACACCTTC	CASSLSWGRDNYGYTF
NA	TRBV3-1/TRBV3-2	TRBJ2-6	TGTGCCAGCAGCCAAGATAGGCCAGGGGGGACTCTGGCCAACGTCCTGACTTTC	CASSQDRPGGTLANVLTF
TRBD2	TRBV28	TRBJ2-7	TGTGCCAGCAGTTTGGCAGGGAGGGCCTACGAGCAGTACTTC	CASSLAGRAYEQYF
NA	TRBV7-2	TRBJ2-3	TGTGCCAGCAGAAGGGGGGCGGGGACAGATACGCAGTATTTT	CASRRGAGTDTQYF
NA	TRBV7-2	TRBJ1-2	TGTGCCAGCAGTTACCAGCAGGGAAGGGGCTATGGCTACACCTTC	CASSYQQGRGYGYTF
TRBD2	TRBV7-7	TRBJ2-7	TGTGCTAGCAGCTTAACGGGGGGGGTGCCCGATGAGCAGTACTTC	CASSLTGGVPDEQYF
NA	TRBV28	TRBJ2-2	TGTGCCAGCAGGTTTGGGGGTACCCCCGGGGAGCTGTTTTTT	CASRFGGTPGELFF
NA	TRBV6-2/TRBV6-3	TRBJ2-7	TGTGCCAGCAGTACCGCCGGGACGGGATCCTACGAGCAGTACTTC	CASSTAGTGSYEQYF
NA	TRBV7-2	TRBJ1-1	TGTGCCAGCAGCCCAGCCAGGGGAAGGTACACTGAAGCTTTCTTT	CASSPARGRYTEAFF
NA	TRBV6-5	TRBJ2-7	TGTGCCAGCAGTTTGACAGAGACCTACGAGCAGTACTTC	CASSLTETYEQYF
NA	TRBV18	TRBJ1-2	TGTGCCAGCTCACCACAGGGGGATGATGGCTACACCTTC	CASSPQGDDGYTF
NA	TRBV7-6	TRBJ1-2	TGTGCCAGCAGCCCATCGGTGGGGGAGGGTAACTATGGCTACACCTTC	CASSPSVGEGNYGYTF
NA	TRBV5-4	TRBJ2-1	TGTGCCAGCAGCTTTTCGGGGGCCTACAATGAGCAGTTCTTC	CASSFSGAYNEQFF
NA	TRBV9	TRBJ1-5	TGTGCCAGCAGCGCGGCAGGGCGCAATCAGCCCCAGCATTTT	CASSAAGRNQPQHF
TRBD1	TRBV6-5	TRBJ1-5	TGTGCCAGCAGTATTAACAGGGGCTTGGATCAGCCCCAGCATTTT	CASSINRGLDQPQHF
NA	TRBV7-9	TRBJ1-1	TGTGCCAGCAGCTTGTGGACTGAAGCTTTCTTT	CASSLWTEAFF
NA	TRBV28	TRBJ1-2	TGTGCCAGCCACCCGAGTGGCTATGGCTACACCTTC	CASHPSGYGYTF
NA	TRBV28	TRBJ2-7	TGTGCCAGCACCGAGGGGTACGAGCAGTACTTC	CASTEGYEQYF
NA	TRBV6-2/TRBV6-3	TRBJ1-2	TGTGCCAGCAGTTATAACGTGGATGGCTACACCTTC	CASSYNVDGYTF
NA	TRBV10-3	TRBJ1-5	TGTGCCATCAAGGGGACCGGTCAGCCCCAGCATTTT	CAIKGTGQPQHF
NA	TRBV7-9	TRBJ1-5	TGTGCCAGCAGCTTAGGCGGTAGGAGTAGCAATCAGCCCCAGCATTTT	CASSLGGRSSNQPQHF
NA	TRBV5-4	TRBJ1-2	TGTGCCAGCGGTCAGCAGCAGGGCTACACCTTC	CASGQQQGYTF
NA	TRBV9	TRBJ1-2	TGTGCCAGCAGCGTAGAGGGGGACTATGGCTACACCTTC	CASSVEGDYGYTF
NA	TRBV28	TRBJ2-7	TGTGCCAGCAGCGAGAGACTCGTCTGGGAGCAGTACTTC	CASSERLVWEQYF
TRBD1	TRBV19	TRBJ1-5	TGTGCCAGTATACACCGGGACAGAGTGAATCAGCCCCAGCATTTT	CASIHRDRVNQPQHF
TRBD1	TRBV4-1	TRBJ2-7	TGCGCCAGCAGCCAAGTACAGGGGGTTGAGGAGCAGTACTTC	CASSQVQGVEEQYF
NA	TRBV18	TRBJ1-1	TGTGCCAGCTCACCACTAGACAGCTTACCCGCACCGAACACTGAAGCTTTCTTT	CASSPLDSLPAPNTEAFF
NA	TRBV12-3/TRBV12-4	TRBJ1-1	TGTGCCAGCAGTTTACTCCAGATTGACGCAGCTTTCTTT	CASSLLQIDAAFF
TRBD2	TRBV9	TRBJ2-3	TGTGCCAGCAGTGCACTAGCGGGGGGGCCCGGAGATACGCAGTATTTT	CASSALAGGPGDTQYF
NA	TRBV2	TRBJ2-2	TGTGCCAGCAGTGAAACGTACCACGGGGAGCTGTTTTTT	CASSETYHGELFF